This TCR beta chain was observed in a study of cytomegalovirus exposure and HLA in healthy donors. General study points: Sequencing probably produced one cluster of sequence variants that were highly shared. In a later analysis, TCR beta V- and J-gene trimming was associated with a missense DCLRE1C variant. What a later analysis reportedly showed was that an Asian-associated ancestry cluster had fewer N-insertions than the approximately 700-donor mean.

The CDR3 consists of 14 residues. The V gene lost 4 bases and the J gene lost 2 bases, with 9 bases spanning the gap. From germline, CDR1 is SEHNR and CDR2 FQNEAQ (reference sequence). On this clone: Its antigen is not known.

The PCR employed 60 Vbeta primers together with 13 Jbeta primers. This table comes from immunoSEQ multiplex PCR, and its TCRdb copy is limited to in-frame clones, with some not included. The sample yields roughly 100,000 clones, about 81% seen once. Donors likely had unrecorded immune exposures despite being nominally healthy when sampled. Sequenced material: PBMCs. The V and J genes are TRBV7-9 and TRBJ1-5; D unclear. This TCR derives from a man aged 25-45 years in good health and CMV-seronegative. CDR3 sequence: CASSSTDRNQPQHF. For the CDR3, the DNA is TGTGCCAGCAGCTCTACAGACCGCAATCAGCCCCAGCATTTT.